This TCR beta chain was identified during a study of Graves' ophthalmopathy and Graves' hyperthyroidism. RNA transcripts provided the template for amplifying TCR beta CDR3 regions. Scientists carried out first-round RT-PCR using HTBI primers and then a second-round multiplex PCR. MiXCR, run by TCRdb on the multiplex PCR reads, gives a single entry per CDR3 protein. The table has some 1.1 million distinct CDR3 sequences, about two fifths seen once. The V segment lost 5 bases and the J segment 10 bases; nucleotides outside the gene matches: 16. Germline V gives CDR1 SGHAT, CDR2 FQNNGV. The CDR3 loop spans 17 amino acids. This clonotype showed up many times.

The J gene is TRBJ1-6, the V gene TRBV11-2; 8 positions agree with TRBD1. Input material: peripheral blood or thyroid tissue (not recorded which). The clonotype comes from an adult man with Graves' hyperthyroidism. The CDR3 bases are TGTGCCAGCAGCATAGTCCTAGGACAGGGTGGAGAATCACCCCTCCACTTT. Translation gives CASSIVLGQGGESPLHF.